Listed below are T cell receptor beta chains from one sample, sequenced in a study of response to subunit inactivated influenza vaccine. TCRdb re-called the RT-PCR reads with MiXCR, one entry per CDR3 protein. The sample lists a few hundred thousand distinct CDR3 sequences; roughly 7.6% were seen once. The sample here was PBMCs from blood, taken approximately 25 months after vaccination. The source of these receptors is a man aged 50-75 years who received an inactivated influenza vaccine. The CDR3 runs from the conserved cysteine through the conserved F or W. Each record gives: V gene, J gene, clone size, D gene, CDR3 DNA, CDR3 protein. D genes are given only for firm matches. Expanded clones get a size class; other rows say once, few or many, or leave the size out.

TRBV6-4	TRBJ2-5	NA	TRBD2	TGTGCCAGCAGTCGACTCGTAAAATGGACTAGCCCCCAAGAGACCCAGTACTTC	CASSRLVKWTSPQETQYF
TRBV7-2	TRBJ2-7	many	TRBD2	TGTGCCAGCAGCTTGGCAGGCGGGAGCGAGCAGTACTTC	CASSLAGGSEQYF
TRBV7-9	TRBJ1-3	few	NA	TGTGCCAGCAGCGCCTTATCGGGACGGTCCTCTGGAAACACCATATATTTT	CASSALSGRSSGNTIYF
TRBV6-1	TRBJ2-1	NA	NA	TGTGCCAGCTTGGGGCGGGGCTACAATGAGCAGTTCTTC	CASLGRGYNEQFF
TRBV4-2	TRBJ2-3	many	NA	TGTGCCAGCAGCCCGACTGGGGGTACGCAGTATTTT	CASSPTGGTQYF
TRBV4-3	TRBJ2-7	NA	TRBD1	TGCGCCAGCAGCCAAGCAGGGACAGGGGTCCCCTACGAGCAGTACTTC	CASSQAGTGVPYEQYF
TRBV12-3/TRBV12-4	TRBJ1-2	NA	NA	TGTGCCAGCAGTTCCCCTCAGGGGATTTACACCTTC	CASSSPQGIYTF
TRBV4-3	TRBJ2-2	few	NA	TGCGCCAGCAGCCATGCAGGGACCAGGAGCACCGGGGAGCTGTTTTTT	CASSHAGTRSTGELFF
TRBV4-3	TRBJ1-1	many	NA	TGCGCCAGCAGCCAAGAGAGGGGGGCAGAGAGGCTTGCTTTCTTT	CASSQERGAERLAFF
TRBV11-1	TRBJ1-1	many	NA	TGTGCCAGCAGCTTAGCCGGGACAATGAACACTGAAGCTTTCTTT	CASSLAGTMNTEAFF
TRBV6-5	TRBJ2-3	many	NA	TGTGCCAGCAGTTACGGGTTAAATACAGATACGCAGTATTTT	CASSYGLNTDTQYF
TRBV6-5	TRBJ1-2	few	NA	TGTGCCAGCAGGGGTGGGGGGTTTGGCTACACCTTC	CASRGGGFGYTF
TRBV4-2	TRBJ1-3	once	NA	TGTGCCAGCAGACAATCTACGCAGGGGTTTGGAAATACCATATATTTT	CASRQSTQGFGNTIYF
TRBV6-1	TRBJ1-6	NA	NA	TGTGCCAGCAGCGAACCCTCCGGGACGAGTAATTCACCCCTCCACTTT	CASSEPSGTSNSPLHF
TRBV20-1	TRBJ1-5	many	TRBD1	TGCAGTGCTTGGGACAGAAATCAGCCCCAGCATTTT	CSAWDRNQPQHF
TRBV28	TRBJ2-2	few	NA	TGTGCCAGCGTGACGGGGGGCAACACCGGGGAGCTGTTTTTT	CASVTGGNTGELFF
TRBV7-2	TRBJ2-3	NA	NA	TGTGCCAGCAGCTTAGCCGCCTCGGGACTTATGACAGATACGCAGTATTTT	CASSLAASGLMTDTQYF
TRBV9	TRBJ2-7	many	TRBD2	TGTGCCAGCAGCAAAGCCGGGAGGGGTCGGTACCCGTACTTC	CASSKAGRGRYPYF
TRBV11-2	TRBJ1-5	few	NA	TGTGCCGGCAGCTTAGATCTAGGCAGGCAGCCCCAGCATTTT	CAGSLDLGRQPQHF
TRBV4-2	TRBJ1-5	many	NA	TGTGCCAGCAGCCAAGAACGAAATCAGCCCCAGCATTTT	CASSQERNQPQHF
TRBV11-1	TRBJ1-1	NA	NA	TGTGCCAGCAGATACATGGCAGGATCGAACACTGAAGCTTTCTTT	CASRYMAGSNTEAFF
TRBV10-2	TRBJ2-3	NA	NA	TGCGCCAGCAGTGAGTTGGGACTGCGGGGAGATACGCAGTATTTT	CASSELGLRGDTQYF
TRBV4-3	TRBJ2-7	NA	NA	TGCGCCAGCAGCCAAGAAGTAGCAGGCGAGCAGTACTTC	CASSQEVAGEQYF
TRBV21-1	TRBJ1-1	few	NA	TGTGCCAGCAGCAAAAAAAGATGGTTCAGGGGCCCCACTGAAGCTTTCTTT	CASSKKRWFRGPTEAFF
TRBV2	TRBJ1-1	NA	NA	TGTGCCAGCAGTGATTCGGTGAACACTGAAGCTTTCTTT	CASSDSVNTEAFF
TRBV3-1	TRBJ2-7	few	NA	TGTGCCAGCAGCCAGGGCCACGGAGCTCACGAGCAGTACTTC	CASSQGHGAHEQYF
TRBV5-1	TRBJ1-2	many	NA	TGCGCCAGCCAAACCGACCCGGGGGCTTTCTATGGCTACACCTTC	CASQTDPGAFYGYTF
TRBV5-4	TRBJ2-6	once	NA	TGTGCCAGCAGTTCCCCGACTGCTTTTGGGGCCAACGTCCTGACTTTC	CASSSPTAFGANVLTF
TRBV29-1	TRBJ2-7	few	TRBD1	TGCAGCGGACAGGGGGCATCGCCCTACGAGCAGTACTTC	CSGQGASPYEQYF
TRBV7-9	TRBJ1-5	many	NA	TGTGCGTCGCAAGCGGACAGTAGCAATCAGCCCCAGCATTTT	CASQADSSNQPQHF
TRBV9	TRBJ2-7	NA	TRBD1	TGTGCCAGCAGCCCACGGGACAGCGACTACGAGCAGTACTTC	CASSPRDSDYEQYF
TRBV19	TRBJ2-1	NA	NA	TGTGCCAGTAGTCCTCCCCCCGCTGGGGCCAATGAGCAGTTCTTC	CASSPPPAGANEQFF
TRBV5-5	TRBJ2-7	NA	NA	TGTGCCAGCACGCTTAGGGAGATTCCCTACGAGCAGTACTTC	CASTLREIPYEQYF
TRBV5-1	TRBJ2-5	many	NA	TGCGCCAGCACCAGGACGTACGCTAGGGAGACCCAGTACTTC	CASTRTYARETQYF
TRBV5-1	TRBJ2-7	many	TRBD1	TGCGCCAGCAGCCCGGGACAGAGCTCCTACGAGCAGTACTTC	CASSPGQSSYEQYF
TRBV6-1	TRBJ2-2	many	NA	TGTGCCAGCAGGGAGGGGAACACCGGGGAGCTGTTTTTT	CASREGNTGELFF
TRBV9	TRBJ2-5	NA	TRBD2	TGTGCCAGCAGCGTAGGCACTAGCGGGTTCCAAGAGACCCAGTACTTC	CASSVGTSGFQETQYF
TRBV6-5	TRBJ1-3	few	TRBD1	TGTGCCAGCAGTTACACGACAGGGGCTGGAAACACCATATATTTT	CASSYTTGAGNTIYF
TRBV20-1	TRBJ2-1	many	NA	TGCAGTGCTAGAGATTGGGTGGGAGGAGGTCCCTACAATGAGCAGTTCTTC	CSARDWVGGGPYNEQFF
TRBV3-1	TRBJ2-5	NA	NA	TGTGCCAGCAGCCAAGACCCGAAATTCGAAGAGACCCAGTACTTC	CASSQDPKFEETQYF
TRBV5-4	TRBJ2-1	few	NA	TGTGCCAGCAGCCTCGGGGCTAGTATCTACAATGAGCAGTTCTTC	CASSLGASIYNEQFF
TRBV6-6	TRBJ2-2	many	NA	TGTGCCAGCAGGAGCCCAGGGATCGGGGAGCTGTTTTTT	CASRSPGIGELFF
TRBV7-2	TRBJ1-1	few	NA	TGTGCCAGCAGCTTAGACACTTACACTGAAGCTTTCTTT	CASSLDTYTEAFF
TRBV15	TRBJ2-5	many	NA	TGTGCCACCAGCAGAGATGGGCGCAGGGCGGAGACCCAGTACTTC	CATSRDGRRAETQYF
TRBV5-5	TRBJ1-2	NA	TRBD1	TGTGCCAGCAGCTGGGGACAGACTTACTATGGCTACACCTTC	CASSWGQTYYGYTF
TRBV6-2/TRBV6-3	TRBJ2-1	NA	NA	TGTGCCAGCAGTTACTCGGGGTTTGGAGTTAGCTCCTACAATGAGCAGTTCTTC	CASSYSGFGVSSYNEQFF
TRBV5-1	TRBJ2-2	NA	NA	TGCGCCAGCAGCTTGGCCGGAGGGGACGACACCGGGGAGCTGTTTTTT	CASSLAGGDDTGELFF
TRBV5-1	TRBJ2-7	many	NA	TGCGCCAGCAGCTCAACATTGGGGGGCCCCTACGAGCAGTACTTC	CASSSTLGGPYEQYF
TRBV18	TRBJ2-5	NA	NA	TGTGCCAGCGCTTCTGACGGGGGGACCCAGTACTTC	CASASDGGTQYF